A selection of T cell receptor beta chains follows, all from one sample in a study of blood T cell repertoires in COVID-19. Using immunoSEQ multiplex PCR, the repertoire was profiled, and TCRdb retains in-frame clones only, with some absent. The sample lists under 250,000 clones, about 90% occurring once. Material: PBMCs or T cells enriched from blood (not recorded which). These receptors were collected from a woman in her thirties or forties who had been exposed to COVID-19. CDR3s include the opening cysteine and the closing phenylalanine or tryptophan. The order of the fields is clone size, V gene, D gene, J gene, CDR3 protein, CDR3 DNA. D genes are given only for firm matches. Clone size is given for some rows only: seen once, a few or many times, or a class if the clone is expanded.

>.|TRBV7-9|.|TRBJ1-2
CASSSYYGYTF
TGTGCCAGCAGCTCGTACTATGGCTACACCTTC
>.|TRBV5-1|TRBD1|TRBJ1-5
CASSLGDRTTNQPQHF
TGCGCCAGCAGCTTGGGGGACAGGACGACCAATCAGCCCCAGCATTTT
>.|TRBV29-1|.|TRBJ2-1
CSARDQGYNEQFF
TGCAGCGCTCGGGACCAGGGGTACAATGAGCAGTTCTTC
>.|TRBV4-3|TRBD2|TRBJ2-3
CASSQDNVLGLAGVIADTQYF
TGCGCCAGCAGCCAAGATAACGTTTTGGGGCTAGCGGGAGTGATCGCAGATACGCAGTATTTT
>.|TRBV11-2|TRBD1|TRBJ2-7
CASRVGTGGWEQYF
TGTGCCAGCAGGGTTGGGACAGGGGGCTGGGAGCAGTACTTC
>.|TRBV2|TRBD2|TRBJ2-3
CARRRELAGGPRTDTQYF
TGTGCCAGAAGGAGGGAACTAGCGGGAGGGCCCCGCACAGATACGCAGTATTTT
>once|TRBV29-1|.|TRBJ1-2
CSVVLAGVNGYTF
TGCAGCGTTGTTCTCGCAGGGGTTAACGGCTACACCTTC
>.|TRBV7-2|TRBD1|TRBJ1-2
CASSLGQLYGYTF
TGTGCCAGCAGCCTGGGACAGCTCTATGGCTACACCTTC
>once|TRBV5-1|.|TRBJ1-1
CASTTGEPTEAFF
TGCGCCAGCACAACGGGGGAACCCACTGAAGCTTTCTTT
>.|TRBV28|.|TRBJ1-4
CASSSPGRGGEKLFF
TGTGCCAGCAGTTCCCCGGGGCGGGGGGGTGAAAAACTGTTTTTT
>.|TRBV7-8|.|TRBJ2-7
CASSAGHREVIYEQYF
TGTGCCAGCAGCGCGGGACACCGGGAGGTAATCTACGAGCAGTACTTC